This record concerns one T cell receptor beta chain sequence. The antigen is undetermined. The sample comes from a study of cytomegalovirus exposure and HLA in healthy donors. Study-wide results and limits: Apart from CMV serostatus, no immune exposure information was available.

Healthy bone marrow donors formed the donor group. CDR1 is SGHDT, CDR2 YYEEEE, per germline. The CDR3 covers 15 residues. V was trimmed by 4 bases and J by 4 bases, leaving 15 bases between them. PCR primers comprised 60 Vbeta and 13 Jbeta primers. Sequencing was performed with immunoSEQ multiplex PCR; in TCRdb, only in-frame clones are kept and a portion is missing. The repertoire holds about 180,000 clones, with 76% as singletons. This sequence originates from a woman between 25 and 40 years old in good health and CMV-seropositive. Sequenced material: PBMCs. This chain joins TRBV5-6 and TRBJ1-5, with a possible D match to TRBD1 (5 bases). The CDR3 coding sequence is TGTGCCAGCAGCCTCTCGGAGGGGTGGAATCAGCCCCAGCATTTT. Its translation: CASSLSEGWNQPQHF.